A selection of T cell receptor beta chains follows, all from one sample in a study of CD8+ T cells in alopecia areata. Libraries were prepared by immunoSEQ multiplex PCR; TCRdb keeps only in-frame clonotypes and omits some of them. The sample records approximately 180,000 clones, over 55% being singletons. Sequencing was performed on CD4+ T cells sorted from blood, taken at week 0. The source is a human donor with alopecia areata. The CDR3 runs from the conserved cysteine through the conserved F or W. Fields, in order: J gene, clone size, D gene, V gene, CDR3 protein, CDR3 DNA. D genes are given only for firm matches. Only part of the rows carry a size: once, few, many, or a class if the clone is expanded.

TRBJ2-7	few	TRBD1	TRBV29-1	CSALTPGQGSYEQYF	TGCAGCGCTCTAACCCCGGGACAGGGTTCCTACGAGCAGTACTTC
TRBJ2-1	-	-	TRBV9	CASSVSRASEQFF	TGTGCCAGCAGCGTAAGCCGGGCGTCTGAGCAGTTCTTC
TRBJ2-5	-	-	TRBV18	CASSPPVGFQETQYF	TGTGCCAGCTCACCACCCGTCGGATTCCAAGAGACCCAGTACTTC
TRBJ2-1	-	-	TRBV12-5	CASAPTVPVNNEQFF	TGTGCTAGTGCCCCGACTGTCCCAGTAAACAATGAGCAGTTCTTC
TRBJ2-3	once	TRBD2	TRBV18	CASSGGGAGADTQYF	TGTGCCAGCTCAGGCGGGGGGGCCGGAGCAGATACGCAGTATTTT
TRBJ1-1	-	-	TRBV4-3	CASSQGTANTEAFF	TGCGCCAGCAGCCAAGGGACGGCTAACACTGAAGCTTTCTTT
TRBJ2-4	-	-	TRBV6-1	CASRGAAVAKNIQYF	TGTGCCAGCAGGGGTGCGGCGGTAGCCAAAAACATTCAGTACTTC
TRBJ2-7	once	-	TRBV2	CASTVQGPYEQYF	TGTGCCAGCACGGTCCAGGGCCCCTACGAGCAGTACTTC
TRBJ2-6	-	TRBD1	TRBV25-1	CASSANRGQAGANVLTF	TGTGCCAGCAGTGCAAACAGGGGGCAAGCTGGGGCCAACGTCCTGACTTTC
TRBJ2-7	-	TRBD1	TRBV5-6	CASSRGTGYEQYF	TGTGCCAGCAGCCGAGGGACAGGCTACGAGCAGTACTTC
TRBJ2-1	-	TRBD2	TRBV29-1	CSGAPAGLAGGMVSYNEQFF	TGCAGCGGGGCCCCGGCCGGACTAGCGGGGGGAATGGTCTCCTACAATGAGCAGTTCTTC
TRBJ2-4	-	TRBD1	TRBV7-2	CASSYDRGGKNIQYF	TGTGCCAGCAGCTACGACAGGGGTGGCAAAAACATTCAGTACTTC
TRBJ1-2	-	TRBD1	TRBV29-1	CSVDTGGNYGYTF	TGCAGCGTTGACACAGGGGGTAACTATGGCTACACCTTC
TRBJ1-2	-	-	TRBV30	CAWRPPGTYGYTF	TGTGCCTGGAGGCCCCCCGGGACCTATGGCTACACCTTC
TRBJ2-1	-	TRBD2	TRBV5-6	CASSSGAGTSGGNEQFF	TGTGCCAGCAGCTCAGGGGCTGGGACTAGCGGGGGGAATGAGCAGTTCTTC
TRBJ2-3	few	-	TRBV29-1	CSAEGDTQYF	TGCAGCGCCGAAGGGGATACGCAGTATTTT
TRBJ2-7	few	-	TRBV29-1	CSVVDRGANYEQYF	TGCAGCGTCGTGGACAGAGGAGCTAACTACGAGCAGTACTTC
TRBJ2-4	few	-	TRBV29-1	CSVQGGGDIQYF	TGCAGCGTTCAAGGGGGAGGGGACATTCAGTACTTC
TRBJ1-1	-	-	TRBV29-1	CSVMGLLNTEAFF	TGCAGCGTGATGGGACTGTTGAACACTGAAGCTTTCTTT
TRBJ1-1	-	-	TRBV29-1	CSVEGVLNTEAFF	TGCAGCGTAGAGGGGGTGTTGAACACTGAAGCTTTCTTT
TRBJ1-2	-	TRBD1	TRBV30	CAWSRFFRGSRGYTF	TGTGCCTGGAGTCGATTTTTCAGGGGGTCGCGAGGCTACACCTTC
TRBJ2-7	few	TRBD2	TRBV30	CAWTRTSRRLEQYF	TGTGCCTGGACTCGGACTAGCCGGCGACTCGAGCAGTACTTC
TRBJ1-2	few	TRBD1	TRBV27	CASSKGDRLYGYTF	TGTGCCAGCAGTAAGGGGGACAGGCTCTATGGCTACACCTTC
TRBJ2-5	-	-	TRBV30	CAWRRQETQYF	TGTGCCTGGAGGCGCCAAGAGACCCAGTACTTC
TRBJ2-1	-	-	TRBV7-3	CASSLGRGDNEQFF	TGTGCCAGCAGCTTAGGCCGGGGAGATAATGAGCAGTTCTTC
TRBJ2-3	-	-	TRBV2	CASSENTDTQYF	TGTGCCAGCAGTGAGAACACAGATACGCAGTATTTT
TRBJ2-5	-	-	TRBV20-1	CSARGVESQYF	TGCAGTGCTAGAGGGGTGGAGTCCCAGTACTTC
TRBJ2-7	-	-	TRBV9	CASSVGRDTSYEQYF	TGTGCCAGCAGCGTAGGTAGGGACACATCCTACGAGCAGTACTTC
TRBJ2-6	-	TRBD1	TRBV7-9	CASSPNRGRKANVLTF	TGTGCCAGCAGCCCAAACAGGGGGCGTAAGGCCAACGTCCTGACTTTC
TRBJ1-2	-	TRBD1	TRBV9	CASSKIGQGNYGYTF	TGTGCCAGCAGCAAAATCGGACAGGGCAACTATGGCTACACCTTC
TRBJ1-2	few	-	TRBV30	CAWSVQGQAFWGYTF	TGTGCCTGGAGTGTACAAGGGCAGGCGTTTTGGGGCTACACCTTC
TRBJ2-7	-	TRBD1	TRBV29-1	CSVTPGQASYEQYF	TGCAGCGTCACGCCGGGACAGGCCTCCTACGAGCAGTACTTC
TRBJ2-1	-	-	TRBV20-1	CSARSGHEQFF	TGCAGTGCTAGATCCGGGCATGAGCAGTTCTTC
TRBJ1-2	-	-	TRBV30	CAWSAGTRSYGYTF	TGTGCCTGGAGTGCGGGGACCCGGAGCTATGGCTACACCTTC
TRBJ2-5	-	-	TRBV19	CASSIPKETQYF	TGTGCCAGTAGTATACCAAAAGAGACCCAGTACTTC
TRBJ1-2	-	-	TRBV9	CASSVDPGQGLNGYTF	TGTGCCAGCAGCGTAGATCCAGGGCAAGGACTCAATGGCTACACCTTC
TRBJ2-3	-	TRBD2	TRBV30	CAWSALTSGGTDTQYF	TGTGCCTGGAGTGCGCTGACTAGCGGGGGCACAGATACGCAGTATTTT
TRBJ1-2	-	-	TRBV4-3	CASSPGGTGGYTF	TGCGCCAGCAGCCCTGGAGGGACGGGCGGCTACACCTTC
TRBJ1-1	-	-	TRBV30	CAWRRGRMGEAFF	TGTGCCTGGAGACGTGGCAGGATGGGTGAAGCTTTCTTT
TRBJ1-3	-	-	TRBV30	CAWSLPVPGSGNTIYF	TGTGCCTGGAGTCTCCCCGTCCCCGGGTCTGGAAACACCATATATTTT
TRBJ2-5	-	TRBD1	TRBV7-7	CASSEYQGAEETQYF	TGTGCCAGCAGCGAGTACCAGGGGGCCGAAGAGACCCAGTACTTC
TRBJ2-1	-	TRBD1	TRBV13	CASSLEDRGGNEQFF	TGTGCCAGCAGCTTAGAGGACAGGGGAGGCAATGAGCAGTTCTTC
TRBJ2-7	few	TRBD1	TRBV29-1	CSVPGQGTYEQYF	TGCAGCGTTCCGGGACAGGGAACCTACGAGCAGTACTTC
TRBJ1-6	-	-	TRBV25-1	CASSDRGGSPLHF	TGTGCCAGCAGTGACAGGGGTGGTTCACCCCTCCACTTT
TRBJ2-3	-	TRBD1	TRBV4-3	CASSPRGQGTDTQYF	TGCGCCAGCAGCCCCAGGGGACAGGGGACAGATACGCAGTATTTT
TRBJ2-1	-	-	TRBV5-1	CASSLVSDEQFF	TGCGCCAGCAGCTTGGTTTCGGACGAGCAGTTCTTC
TRBJ2-7	-	-	TRBV4-3	CASSQEARGETYEQYF	TGCGCCAGCAGCCAAGAGGCCCGAGGGGAGACCTACGAGCAGTACTTC
TRBJ1-4	-	-	TRBV5-6	CASSPRDTEKLFF	TGTGCCAGCAGCCCCCGGGACACAGAAAAACTGTTTTTT
TRBJ1-1	few	-	TRBV29-1	CSVDGRNTEAFF	TGCAGCGTTGACGGCAGGAACACTGAAGCTTTCTTT
TRBJ1-1	-	-	TRBV20-1	CSATGNTEAFF	TGCAGTGCTACAGGGAACACTGAAGCTTTCTTT
TRBJ2-1	-	-	TRBV7-3	CASSLISSNEQFF	TGTGCCAGCAGCTTAATCTCCTCCAATGAGCAGTTCTTC